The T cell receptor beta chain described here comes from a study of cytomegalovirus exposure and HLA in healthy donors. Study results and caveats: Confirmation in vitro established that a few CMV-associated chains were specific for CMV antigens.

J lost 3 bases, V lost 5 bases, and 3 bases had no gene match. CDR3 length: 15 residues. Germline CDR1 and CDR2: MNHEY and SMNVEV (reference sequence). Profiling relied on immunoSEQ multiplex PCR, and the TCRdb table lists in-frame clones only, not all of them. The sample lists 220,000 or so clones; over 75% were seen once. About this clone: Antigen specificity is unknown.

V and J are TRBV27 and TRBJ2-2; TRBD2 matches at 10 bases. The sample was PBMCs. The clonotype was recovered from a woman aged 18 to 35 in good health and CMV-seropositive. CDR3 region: CASSRAGGYTGELFF. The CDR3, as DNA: TGTGCCAGCAGTCGAGCGGGAGGGTACACCGGGGAGCTGTTTTTT.